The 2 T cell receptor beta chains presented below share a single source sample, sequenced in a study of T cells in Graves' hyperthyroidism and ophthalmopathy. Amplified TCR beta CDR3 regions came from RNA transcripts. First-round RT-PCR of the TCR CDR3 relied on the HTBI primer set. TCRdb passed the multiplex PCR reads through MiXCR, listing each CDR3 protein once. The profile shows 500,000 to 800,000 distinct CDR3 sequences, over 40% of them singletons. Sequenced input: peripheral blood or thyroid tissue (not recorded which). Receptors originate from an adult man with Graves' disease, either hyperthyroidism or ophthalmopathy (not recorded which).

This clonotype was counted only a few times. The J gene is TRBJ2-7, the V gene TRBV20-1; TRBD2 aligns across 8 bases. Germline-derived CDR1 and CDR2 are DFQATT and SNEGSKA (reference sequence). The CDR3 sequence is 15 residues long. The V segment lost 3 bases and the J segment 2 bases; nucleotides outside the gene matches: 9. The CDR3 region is CSARDQRELTYEQYF. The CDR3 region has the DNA TGCAGTGCTAGGGATCAGCGGGAGCTCACCTACGAGCAGTACTTC.

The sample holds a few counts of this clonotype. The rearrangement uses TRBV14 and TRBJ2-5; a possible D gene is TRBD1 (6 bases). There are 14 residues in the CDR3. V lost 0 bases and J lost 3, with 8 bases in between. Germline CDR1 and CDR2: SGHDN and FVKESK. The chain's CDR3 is CASSQEGAKETQYF. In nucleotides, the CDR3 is TGTGCCAGCAGCCAAGAGGGGGCGAAAGAGACCCAGTACTTC.